This TCR beta chain was sequenced in a study of shared clonotypes between healthy human individuals. The germline V and J ends were trimmed by 2 bases and 3 bases, with 13 bases remaining between them. Germline CDR1 and CDR2: SEHNR and FQNEAQ (reference sequence). The CDR3 loop spans 15 amino acids. Sequenced by immunoSEQ multiplex PCR; TCRdb stores in-frame clones only, minus some. The sample carries more than 1.2 million clones, approximately 98.5% recorded once. This clone was counted a single time. This clonotype was obtained from a man aged 25 to 45 in good health. The chain is built from TRBV7-9 and TRBJ1-2; no definite D call. Sequences were obtained from naive CD4+ T cells sorted from blood. Subset given: CD45RA+ positively selected. CDR3 nucleotide sequence: TGTGCCAGCAGCTTAACCGAAGGCTTGGACTATGGCTACACCTTC. Protein product: CASSLTEGLDYGYTF.